One sample yielded the 32 T cell receptor beta chains listed below, sequenced in a study of cytomegalovirus exposure and HLA in healthy donors. Primers for the PCR totalled 60 Vbeta and 13 Jbeta. The method was immunoSEQ multiplex PCR; TCRdb's version includes in-frame clones alone and lacks a portion of them. Here the sample spans more than 110,000 clones, approximately 83% being singletons. The specimen was PBMCs. The receptor source for this set is a man in his forties in good health and CMV-seropositive.

The chain combines TRBV30 with TRBJ1-3; 7 bases map to TRBD1. Germline assignment: CDR1 GTSNPN and CDR2 SVGIG (reference sequence). This CDR3 spans 16 amino acids. Unmatched junction bases numbered 11, after V lost 3 bases and J lost 3 bases. In DNA form, the CDR3 reads TGTGCCTGGAGGGTCCCGGCAGGGGGTTTTGGAAACACCATATATTTT. It codes for CAWRVPAGGFGNTIYF.

This chain links TRBV6-5 with TRBJ1-5, with 8 bases lining up with TRBD1. Per the germline V gene, CDR1 is MNHEY and CDR2 is SVGAGI. The V and J ends lost 0 bases and 5 bases, in that order; junction bases with no gene match: 6. The length of the CDR3 is 16 residues. The CDR3 DNA reads TGTGCCAGCAGTTACTCATGGACAGGGTCTCATCAGCCCCAGCATTTT. The encoded protein is CASSYSWTGSHQPQHF.

The V call is TRBV21-1, the J call TRBJ2-5; the DNA was not used to check the table's D call, TRBD1. TRBV21-1 represents a pseudogene. The CDR3 is made up of 15 amino acids. The CDR3 sequence is CASSSRTGGEETQYF. The CDR3 bases are TGTGCCAGCAGCAGTAGGACAGGGGGCGAGGAGACCCAGTACTTC.

The chain carries TRBV27 and TRBJ2-6, with D tentatively TRBD1 (5 bases). The V gene's germline CDR1 is MNHEY and CDR2 SMNVEV (reference sequence). This CDR3 comprises 18 residues. The V end lost 6 bases, the J end lost 0 bases, and 18 bases lay between the germline ends. CDR3: CASSFIQGGSSGANVLTF. The CDR3, as DNA: TGTGCCAGCAGCTTTATTCAGGGTGGTAGCTCTGGGGCCAACGTCCTGACTTTC.

The rearrangement uses TRBV10-1 and TRBJ2-5, with 9 nucleotides matching TRBD2. Germline CDR1 and CDR2: WNHNN and SYGVQD (reference sequence). The CDR3 length is 16 residues. The V gene end was trimmed by 3 bases and the J gene end by 0 bases; junction bases not matched to a gene: 5. The CDR3 reads CASSERRGGNQETQYF. Here the CDR3 DNA reads TGCGCCAGCAGTGAAAGGCGGGGGGGGAACCAAGAGACCCAGTACTTC.

The V and J genes are TRBV2 and TRBJ2-7; 7 positions match TRBD1. Germline V lookup: CDR1 SNHLY, CDR2 FYNNEI. Trimming at V came to 3 bases and at J to 6 bases, leaving 8 bases not matched to a gene. The CDR3 extends over 14 amino acids. Written as DNA, the CDR3 is TGTGCCAGCAGTGATATTCTGACAGGGCGCGAGCAGTACTTC. This encodes CASSDILTGREQYF.

The chain combines TRBV9 with TRBJ1-1; D is perhaps TRBD1 (5 bases). Germline assignment: CDR1 SGDLS and CDR2 YYNGEE. CDR3 length equals 13 residues. The ends were cut back, 3 bases at V and 8 bases at J, with 14 bases in the middle. The DNA of the CDR3 is TGTGCCAGCAGCGCCGGGGGGGAGTGGGAAGCTTTCTTT. Translation: CASSAGGEWEAFF.

This chain joins TRBV5-8 and TRBJ2-3; the match to TRBD2 covers 13 bases. The CDR3 extends over 16 amino acids. V lost 1 base to trimming and J lost 8 bases; unmatched junction nucleotides: 7. The germline V gene encodes CDR1 SGHTS and CDR2 YDEGEE. This CDR3 reads CASSLTSGGALGTQYF. In DNA form, the CDR3 reads TGTGCCAGCAGCTTGACTAGCGGGGGGGCCCTCGGTACGCAGTATTTT.

This clone appeared a few times. The V and J genes are TRBV7-6 and TRBJ1-3, with D perhaps matching TRBD1 (5 bases). The CDR3 sequence is 15 residues long. V was pared by 4 bases and J by 0 bases, with 10 bases between. Looked up from germline, CDR1 is SGHVS and CDR2 is FNYEAQ. CDR3 sequence reads: CASSSGTFSGNTIYF. In nucleotides, the CDR3 is TGTGCCAGCAGCTCGGGGACTTTCTCTGGAAACACCATATATTTT.

This rearrangement joins TRBV5-1 to TRBJ2-7, with D maybe TRBD2 (5 bases). The germline CDR1 and CDR2 sequences are SGHRS and YFSETQ. The germline V and J ends were trimmed by 0 bases and 2 bases, with 9 bases remaining between them. The CDR3 consists of 14 residues. CDR3 nucleotide sequence: TGCGCCAGCAGCTTGGAACTAGAGCCCTACGAGCAGTACTTC. Protein sequence: CASSLELEPYEQYF.

This clone occurred once. This chain links TRBV5-6 with TRBJ1-1, with TRBD1 matching 7 bases. V shed 3 bases and J 1 base; nucleotides not matched to a gene: 6. The germline V gene encodes CDR1 SGHDT and CDR2 YYEEEE. The CDR3 consists of 15 residues. CDR3 in amino acids: CASSYPGQWNTEAFF. CDR3 in DNA: TGTGCCAGCAGCTACCCGGGACAGTGGAACACTGAAGCTTTCTTT.

The chain couples TRBV9 to TRBJ1-2; no clear D gene. Germline assignment: CDR1 SGDLS and CDR2 YYNGEE. This CDR3 comprises 15 residues. Trimming cost V 4 bases and J 2 bases, with 15 bases left between them. The CDR3 DNA follows: TGTGCCAGCAGCCCCAGGCTGGGCAAGAACTATGGCTACACCTTC. It translates to CASSPRLGKNYGYTF.

CDR3 nucleotide sequence: TGTGCCAGCAGGAAGGGCGGGAAGGGTACGGAGACCCAGTACTTC. This codes for CASRKGGKGTETQYF. V usage is TRBV6-5 and J usage is TRBJ2-5, with D tentatively TRBD2 (6 bases). Looked up from germline, CDR1 is MNHEY and CDR2 is SVGAGI. The CDR3 runs to 15 residues. Trimming took off 6 bases at V and 5 bases at J, with 19 bases between the two ends.

The rearrangement links TRBV18 to TRBJ1-1; a possible D gene is TRBD1 (6 bases). CDR1 and CDR2 (germline): KGHSH, LQKENI. The CDR3 sequence is 15 residues long. V was clipped by 6 bases and J by 4 bases, with 18 bases between them. The CDR3 sequence is CASSRGQPARTEAFF. Here the CDR3 DNA reads TGTGCCAGCTCCCGCGGACAGCCAGCGCGCACTGAAGCTTTCTTT.

V gene TRBV19 combines with J gene TRBJ2-3, with D perhaps matching TRBD2 (6 bases). Trimming left V 4 bases short and J 2 bases short, with 22 bases between. Per the germline V gene, CDR1 is LNHDA and CDR2 is SQIVND (reference sequence). CDR3 size: 18 residues. The CDR3 is CASSNLGQWAGLTDTQYF. Written as DNA, the CDR3 is TGTGCCAGTAGTAACTTGGGCCAATGGGCGGGACTCACAGATACGCAGTATTTT.

This rearrangement joins TRBV5-8 to TRBJ2-5; no firm D call. CDR1 is SGHTS and CDR2 is YDEGEE in the germline V gene. This CDR3 comprises 15 residues. V was cut by 3 bases and J by 3 bases, with 15 bases left in between. Here the CDR3 DNA reads TGTGCCAGCAGCTCCCCCGGATCTGAGGAAGAGACCCAGTACTTC. Protein: CASSSPGSEEETQYF.

V usage is TRBV4-1 and J usage is TRBJ1-2; 7 bases align to TRBD1. The CDR3 loop spans 17 amino acids. V was clipped by 3 bases and J by 2 bases; unmatched bases: 12. Germline CDR1 MGHRA, CDR2 YSYEKL. CDR3 sequence: CASSHIYRARGNYGYTF. CDR3 in DNA: TGCGCCAGCAGCCACATTTACAGGGCCAGGGGGAACTATGGCTACACCTTC.

V usage is TRBV7-2 and J usage is TRBJ1-2; perhaps TRBD1 as D (5 bases). The V gene lost 0 bases and the J gene lost 7 bases, with 18 bases spanning the gap. This CDR3 spans 16 amino acids. Germline V gives CDR1 SGHTA, CDR2 FQGNSA. The CDR3 here is CASSLAHGRGLGGYTF. The CDR3 coding sequence is TGTGCCAGCAGCTTAGCCCACGGACGGGGACTGGGTGGCTACACCTTC.

This chain connects TRBV25-1 to TRBJ2-2; D is unclear. This CDR3 is 15 amino acids long. V was shortened by 5 bases and J by 0 bases, with 10 bases between the two germline ends. Germline CDR1 MGHDK, CDR2 SYGVNS. CDR3 amino acids: CASSSLVSNTGELFF. The CDR3, as DNA: TGTGCCAGCAGTTCGCTAGTATCGAACACCGGGGAGCTGTTTTTT.

The chain is built from TRBV5-1 and TRBJ2-2; D call uncertain. Germline V gene lookup returns CDR1 SGHRS and CDR2 YFSETQ. Trimming took off 0 bases at V and 5 bases at J, with 5 bases between the two ends. The CDR3 loop spans 13 amino acids. The CDR3 DNA is TGCGCCAGCAGCTTGGTCCGGACCGGGGAGCTGTTTTTT. It specifies CASSLVRTGELFF.

Only a few counts were recorded for this clone. V is TRBV2 and J is TRBJ2-2; 11 nucleotides line up with TRBD2. V lost 10 bases to trimming and J lost 4 bases; unmatched junction nucleotides: 11. This CDR3 is built from 16 residues. The germline gives CDR1 SNHLY, CDR2 FYNNEI. CDR3 coding DNA: TGTGCCAATAGCGGGAGGGCCACGACGAGCACCGGGGAGCTGTTTTTT. This encodes CANSGRATTSTGELFF.

The chain carries TRBV4-3 and TRBJ1-4, with a weak D call TRBD1 (6 bases). The CDR3 length is 18 residues. V lost 0 bases to trimming and J lost 6 bases, with 20 bases between them. Per the germline V gene, CDR1 is LGHNA and CDR2 is YSLEER. This CDR3 is CASSQDTSSDSEYEKLFF. The CDR3 coding sequence is TGCGCCAGCAGCCAAGATACCTCGTCGGACAGTGAATATGAAAAACTGTTTTTT.

This chain joins TRBV9 and TRBJ2-2; 7 nucleotides align to TRBD2. This CDR3 has 15 residues. V was pared by 3 bases and J by 7 bases, with 9 bases of the junction left unmatched. The V gene's germline CDR1 is SGDLS and CDR2 YYNGEE. The CDR3 spells CASSAPAGVDGELFF. The CDR3 DNA is TGTGCCAGCAGCGCCCCGGCGGGAGTAGACGGGGAGCTGTTTTTT.

CDR3 nucleotide sequence: TGTGCCTGTTCCTCGGCCAGGGGCAATGAGCAGTTCTTC. This gives the protein CACSSARGNEQFF. The chain employs TRBV30 and TRBJ2-1; maybe TRBD1 (6 bases). Germline V gives CDR1 GTSNPN, CDR2 SVGIG (reference sequence). V lost 6 bases, J lost 6 bases, and 15 bases lay in between. The CDR3 is 13 amino acids.

This chain links TRBV4-1 with TRBJ2-7; D is undetermined. Germline CDR1 is MGHRA and CDR2 is YSYEKL. This CDR3 has 15 residues. The V and J ends lost 4 bases and 6 bases respectively, with 19 bases between them. Here the CDR3 DNA reads TGCGCCAGCAGCCGAGCCTCCACGCATAGTGGCGAGCAGTACTTC. Its translation: CASSRASTHSGEQYF.

This chain uses TRBV27 with TRBJ2-1; possibly TRBD2 for D (6 bases). This CDR3 spans 12 amino acids. V dropped 6 bases and J dropped 8 bases, with 11 bases sitting between them. Germline values: CDR1 MNHEY, CDR2 SMNVEV (reference sequence). The CDR3 spells CASSPGGDEQFF. The DNA for the CDR3 is TGTGCCAGCAGCCCCGGAGGGGATGAGCAGTTCTTC.

V and J are TRBV15 and TRBJ1-2; TRBD1 aligns across 10 bases. Germline V gives CDR1 LNHNV, CDR2 YYDKDF (reference sequence). The CDR3 runs 15 residues. Trimming removed 0 bases from V and 6 bases from J; junction bases left unmatched: 4. The CDR3 region has the DNA TGTGCCACCAGCAGAGATCGGGGACAGGGGAATGGCTACACCTTC. Translating gives CATSRDRGQGNGYTF.

This clone was seen a single time. The chain recombines TRBV9 with TRBJ2-7; TRBD1 aligns across 9 bases. Germline trimming cut 0 bases from V and 5 bases from J; bases unmatched to any gene: 3. From germline, CDR1 is SGDLS and CDR2 YYNGEE. The CDR3 is 14 amino acids. CDR3: CASSVAGQGNEQYF. The CDR3 DNA reads TGTGCCAGCAGCGTAGCGGGACAGGGCAACGAGCAGTACTTC.

The rearrangement links TRBV6-1 to TRBJ2-5, with a possible D match to TRBD2 (6 bases). V dropped 10 bases and J dropped 2 bases, with 17 bases sitting between them. Germline assignment: CDR1 MNHNS and CDR2 SASEGT. The CDR3 is 14 amino acids. In nucleotides, the CDR3 is TGTGCCATCCGGGGGAGACGCCTGCAAGAGACCCAGTACTTC. Translating gives CAIRGRRLQETQYF.

This clone showed up just once. This chain links TRBV16 with TRBJ2-7, with D perhaps matching TRBD2 (5 bases). The CDR3 has 12 amino acids. The germline V and J ends were trimmed by 1 base and 6 bases, with 7 bases remaining between them. Looked up from germline, CDR1 is KGHSY and CDR2 is FQNENV. Here the CDR3 reads CASSQFGVEQYF. The CDR3 region has the DNA TGTGCCAGCAGCCAATTCGGGGTCGAGCAGTACTTC.

V usage is TRBV9 and J usage is TRBJ2-7; D perhaps matches TRBD1 (8 bases). The germline V gene has CDR1 SGDLS and CDR2 YYNGEE. There are 16 residues in the CDR3. Trimming removed 6 bases from V and 3 bases from J, with 22 bases in between. CDR3 loop: CASTPSGGGGYYEQYF. Here the CDR3 DNA reads TGTGCCAGCACCCCTTCAGGGGGCGGGGGCTACTACGAGCAGTACTTC.

This rearrangement joins TRBV19 to TRBJ2-7; D might be TRBD1 (5 bases). The ends were cut back, 5 bases at V and 2 bases at J, with 13 bases in the middle. The germline gives CDR1 LNHDA, CDR2 SQIVND (reference sequence). The CDR3 is 14 residues long. The CDR3 reads CASSLKSGTYEQYF. As DNA, the CDR3 is TGTGCCAGTAGTCTAAAATCAGGGACCTACGAGCAGTACTTC.